This record covers a single T cell receptor (beta chain). Distinct nucleotide sequences in the sample also encode this CDR3. This specimen belongs to a study of blood T cell repertoires in COVID-19. As originally analysed: Reference gene primer amplification gave estimated nucleated cell counts. The repertoire was sequenced with immunoSEQ multiplex PCR; TCRdb's copy has only in-frame clones and lacks some. From that table come the V and J calls and clone size; the DNA was used to work out D and trimming. Of over 150,000 clones listed, around 83% are singletons. V lost 8 bases to trimming and J lost 2 bases; unmatched junction nucleotides: 2. This CDR3 region has 14 residues. CDR1 MDHEN and CDR2 SYDVKM come from the germline V gene.

This clonotype was obtained from a human donor in a cohort sampled during active COVID-19. Sequencing input: peripheral blood. V gene TRBV28 combines with J gene TRBJ2-2; 10 bases map to TRBD1. The CDR3 nucleotides read TGTGCCAGCCGGACAGGGGGTAACACCGGGGAGCTGTTTTTT. Translation gives CASRTGGNTGELFF.